A selection of T cell receptor beta chains follows, all from one sample in a study of Ad26.COV2.S vaccination and SARS-CoV-2 variants. The table came from immunoSEQ multiplex PCR; TCRdb's copy has only in-frame clones and leaves some out. The sample records 300,000 to 350,000 clones, roughly 84% being singletons. Sequenced material: peripheral blood, taken in a trial of Ad26.COV2.S vaccine versus placebo. The receptors here all came from a person aged 18-65 years who received the Ad26.COV2.S COVID-19 vaccine or a placebo. The CDR3 runs from the conserved cysteine through the conserved F or W. D genes are given only for firm matches. Clone size is stated in some rows and not others, as once, few, many or a class when expanded.

TRBJ2-5 few - TRBV30 CAWSDQETQYF TGTGCCTGGAGTGACCAAGAGACCCAGTACTTC
TRBJ1-5 - - TRBV21-1 CASSKRTGGMIRGQPQHF TGTGCCAGCAGCAAAAGGACAGGGGGAATGATTCGGGGGCAGCCCCAGCATTTT
TRBJ2-1 - TRBD1 TRBV30 CASIRDRGGKQFF TGTGCCTCCATCCGGGACAGGGGAGGGAAGCAGTTCTTC
TRBJ2-5 - TRBD2 TRBV6-6 CASSFSGTSGGNPEETQYF TGTGCCAGCAGCTTTTCCGGGACTAGCGGGGGGAATCCGGAAGAGACCCAGTACTTC
TRBJ1-1 - - TRBV20-1 CSASDYRAAEAFF TGCAGTGCTAGTGATTACAGGGCAGCTGAAGCTTTCTTT
TRBJ1-2 - TRBD1 TRBV18 CASSRNRPGQGNGYTF TGTGCCAGCTCAAGAAACAGGCCCGGACAGGGGAATGGCTACACCTTC
TRBJ2-2 - TRBD1 TRBV19 CASSGQVNTGELFF TGTGCCAGTTCGGGACAGGTGAACACCGGGGAGCTGTTTTTT
TRBJ1-2 - TRBD1 TRBV3-1/TRBV3-2 CASSQGKGAGGYTF TGTGCCAGCAGCCAAGGAAAGGGGGCGGGTGGCTACACCTTC
TRBJ2-1 - - TRBV30 CAWSVGLNEQFF TGTGCCTGGAGTGTTGGGCTAAATGAGCAGTTCTTC
TRBJ1-1 - TRBD1 TRBV6-5 CASMSGGTEAFF TGTGCCAGCATGTCAGGGGGCACTGAAGCTTTCTTT
TRBJ1-1 - - TRBV19 CASSSQGYTEAFF TGTGCCAGTAGTTCTCAGGGGTACACTGAAGCTTTCTTT
TRBJ2-5 - - TRBV7-2 CASTLRSLQETQYF TGTGCCAGCACCTTACGGAGCCTCCAAGAGACCCAGTACTTC
TRBJ2-2 few - TRBV19 CASSRLGELFF TGTGCCAGTAGTCGCCTAGGGGAGCTGTTTTTT
TRBJ2-2 once - TRBV6-5 CASTENGARTGELFF TGTGCCAGCACCGAAAATGGGGCTCGAACCGGGGAGCTGTTTTTT
TRBJ2-1 - TRBD2 TRBV9 CASSVGPAGHNEQFF TGTGCCAGCAGCGTAGGACCAGCGGGGCACAATGAGCAGTTCTTC
TRBJ2-7 - TRBD1 TRBV5-1 CASSLRTGGPYEQYF TGCGCCAGCAGCCTGAGGACAGGGGGCCCCTACGAGCAGTACTTC
TRBJ1-5 - TRBD1 TRBV4-1 CASSPTGTGGNQPQHF TGCGCCAGCAGCCCCACCGGGACAGGGGGCAATCAGCCCCAGCATTTT
TRBJ2-5 - TRBD2 TRBV11-2 CASSSSVASGQETQYF TGTGCCAGCAGCTCGTCGGTGGCTAGCGGACAAGAGACCCAGTACTTC